These 10 T cell receptor beta chains share one sample of origin, sequenced in a study of identical twins. TCRdb ran MiXCR on the 5' RACE reads and lists one entry per CDR3 protein. Of approximately 700,000 distinct CDR3 sequences listed, around 6.1% are singletons. The sample was naive T cells sorted from blood. Every receptor here comes from a man between 18 and 29 years old in good health.

V gene TRBV7-2 combines with J gene TRBJ2-7, with 11 nucleotides matching TRBD2. Looked up from germline, CDR1 is SGHTA and CDR2 is FQGNSA. The CDR3 is 14 amino acids. J lost 8 bases, V lost 1 base, and 4 bases had no gene match. CDR3 region: CASSLDRLAGKQYF. CDR3 nucleotides: TGTGCCAGCAGCTTAGACCGACTAGCGGGAAAGCAGTACTTC.

Many counts were recorded for this clonotype. The CDR3 loop reads CASSPGGYSYNEQFF. CDR3 DNA sequence: TGTGCCAGCAGTCCAGGGGGTTACTCCTACAATGAGCAGTTCTTC. This chain links TRBV12-3 or TRBV12-4 with TRBJ2-1; TRBD1 agrees at 7 bases. The CDR3 runs 15 residues. V lost 5 bases and J lost 0; bases outside the gene matches: 4.

In this sample, this clonotype turned up once. The CDR3 reads CASSQFLGTEAFF. The CDR3 bases are TGTGCCAGCAGCCAATTCCTTGGGACTGAAGCTTTCTTT. V usage is TRBV4-2 and J usage is TRBJ1-1; D unclear. Germline assignment: CDR1 LGHNA and CDR2 YNFKEQ. The CDR3 consists of 13 residues. The ends were cut back, 2 bases at V and 5 bases at J, with 9 bases in the middle.

There are a few counts of this clonotype. This rearrangement joins TRBV5-1 to TRBJ1-2, with 12 bases aligning to TRBD1. Germline V gives CDR1 SGHRS, CDR2 YFSETQ. The CDR3 covers 15 residues. V was clipped by 0 bases and J by 7 bases; unmatched bases: 4. The CDR3 loop reads CASSLEGTGGSGYTF. As DNA, the CDR3 is TGCGCCAGCAGCTTGGAAGGGACAGGGGGCTCTGGCTACACCTTC.

This clonotype showed up many times. V and J are TRBV6-5 and TRBJ2-7; 7 bases map to TRBD1. Unmatched junction bases numbered 5, after V lost 2 bases and J lost 1 base. This CDR3 spans 15 amino acids. Germline CDR1 reads MNHEY; CDR2 reads SVGAGI. The CDR3 sequence is CASSYEGAGSYEQYV. The CDR3 DNA reads as TGTGCCAGCAGTTACGAGGGGGCCGGGTCCTACGAGCAGTACGTC.

This clonotype came up many times. The chain joins TRBV12-3 or TRBV12-4 to TRBJ2-7; 12 bases fit TRBD2. J gave up 3 bases and V 3 bases, and 9 bases lay outside the gene matches. CDR3 length: 17 amino acids. The DNA of the CDR3 is TGTGCCAGCAGTTTTTCCGGACTAGCGGGAATGGTCTACGAGCAGTACTTC. Protein product: CASSFSGLAGMVYEQYF.

The chain carries TRBV10-3 and TRBJ2-3; 8 bases match TRBD2. Germline V gene lookup returns CDR1 ENHRY and CDR2 SYGVKD. J lost 3 bases, V lost 7 bases, and 6 bases had no gene match. CDR3 length: 14 amino acids. CDR3: CAINSGGGTDTQYF. DNA of the CDR3: TGTGCCATCAACTCGGGAGGGGGGACAGATACGCAGTATTTT.

This clonotype was counted at least ten times. The chain employs TRBV6-4 and TRBJ2-5, with 9 bases aligning to TRBD1. Per germline, CDR1 MRHNA and CDR2 SNTAGT. V lost 6 bases and J lost 0; bases outside the gene matches: 20. The length of the CDR3 is 20 residues. CDR3 bases: TGTGCCAGCAGGGGCCGGGACAGGGTTAATCGACTAGGCTACCAAGAGACCCAGTACTTC. It yields the protein CASRGRDRVNRLGYQETQYF.

This clonotype has a handful of counts. V and J are TRBV12-3 or TRBV12-4 and TRBJ1-1, with a possible D match to TRBD1 (6 bases). This CDR3 region has 13 residues. Trimming removed 5 bases at V and 6 bases at J, with 13 bases between. The CDR3 DNA reads TGTGCCAGCAGTGCCCCAACAGGGTCTGAAGCTTTCTTT. Its protein product is CASSAPTGSEAFF.

This rearrangement joins TRBV20-1 to TRBJ2-1, with 9 bases fitting TRBD2. Germline V gives CDR1 DFQATT, CDR2 SNEGSKA (reference sequence). This CDR3 comprises 17 residues. Unmatched junction bases numbered 11, after V lost 5 bases and J lost 0 bases. Here the CDR3 DNA reads TGCAGTGCTCATACGGAAGCGGGAGGCCGCTCCTACAATGAGCAGTTCTTC. Its protein product is CSAHTEAGGRSYNEQFF.